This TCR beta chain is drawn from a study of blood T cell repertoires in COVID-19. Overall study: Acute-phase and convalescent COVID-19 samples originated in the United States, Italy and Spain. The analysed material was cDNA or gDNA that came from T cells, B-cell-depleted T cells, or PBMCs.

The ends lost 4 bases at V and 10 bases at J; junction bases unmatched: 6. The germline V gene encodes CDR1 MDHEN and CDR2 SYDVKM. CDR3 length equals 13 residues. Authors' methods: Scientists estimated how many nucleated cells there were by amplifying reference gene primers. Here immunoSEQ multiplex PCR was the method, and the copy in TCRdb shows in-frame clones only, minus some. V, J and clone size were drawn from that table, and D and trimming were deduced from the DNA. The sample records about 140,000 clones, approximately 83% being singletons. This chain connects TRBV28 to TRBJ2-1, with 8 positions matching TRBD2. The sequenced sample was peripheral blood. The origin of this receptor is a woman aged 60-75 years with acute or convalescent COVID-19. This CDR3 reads CASSSTRLAEQFF. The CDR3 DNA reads TGTGCCAGCAGTTCTACTAGACTAGCGGAGCAGTTCTTC.